The 7 T cell receptor beta chains presented below share a single source sample, sequenced in a study of human T cells and chemical hapten exposure. Each CDR3 protein gets one entry after TCRdb re-called the RACE reads with MiXCR. The data hold some 200,000 distinct CDR3 sequences, with about 20% observed a single time. Time point defined: patch test 1, 2 weeks after DPC sensitization. Treatment: therapeutic diphenylcyclopropenone sensitization with weekly scalp DPC. The sequences come from whole blood, collected in connection with sensitization to the hapten diphenylcyclopropenone (DPC). These receptor sequences come from a woman aged 45-65 years with alopecia areata. Some clones in this sample may be carry-over from other donors' samples.

This clonotype was picked up a small number of times. The chain uses TRBV7-9 and TRBJ1-4; D call uncertain. The CDR3 has 13 amino acids. Germline lookup yields CDR1 SEHNR and CDR2 FQNEAQ (reference sequence). The V gene lost 0 bases and the J gene lost 4 bases, with 3 bases spanning the gap. Here the CDR3 reads CASSLAVNEKLFF. The CDR3 DNA follows: TGTGCCAGCAGCTTAGCTGTTAATGAAAAACTGTTTTTT.

The chain has TRBV28 and TRBJ1-1; tentative D call: TRBD1 (5 bases). CDR3 size: 12 residues. Germline CDR1 and CDR2: MDHEN and SYDVKM. V lost 6 bases and J 7 bases, leaving 12 bases between the germline ends. The CDR3 region has the DNA TGTGCCAGCAGACCCCAGGGAATTGAAGCTTTCTTT. Residues: CASRPQGIEAFF.

This clonotype has a count of ten or more. The J gene is TRBJ1-1, the V gene TRBV5-1; maybe TRBD1 (5 bases). The CDR3 consists of 13 residues. Germline V gene lookup returns CDR1 SGHRS and CDR2 YFSETQ. V lost 4 bases to trimming and J lost 0 bases, with 7 bases between them. This chain's CDR3 is CASSMTVNTEAFF. The CDR3 bases are TGCGCCAGCAGCATGACAGTGAACACTGAAGCTTTCTTT. The full variable domain, in which reference TRBV5-1 and TRBJ1-1 provide the parts outside the CDR3, is KAGVTQTPRYLIKTRGQQVTLSCSPISGHRSVSWYQQTPGQGLQFLFEYFSETQRNKGNFPGRFSGRQFSNSRSEMNVSTLELGDSALYLCASSMTVNTEAFFGQGTRLTVV.

V and J are TRBV29-1 and TRBJ2-6; D is possibly TRBD1 (5 bases). Germline V gives CDR1 SQVTM, CDR2 ANQGSEA. Trimming left V 3 bases short and J 0 bases short, with 15 bases between. The CDR3 spans 17 residues. CDR3 residues: CSVDRRVPCSGANVLTF. CDR3 coding DNA: TGCAGCGTTGATCGCAGGGTCCCATGCTCTGGGGCCAACGTCCTGACTTTC. Drawing the rest from reference TRBV29-1 and TRBJ2-6, the complete variable domain is SAVISQKPSRDICQRGTSLTIQCQVDSQVTMMFWYRQQPGQSLTLIATANQGSEATYESGFVIDKFPISRPNLTFSTLTVSNMSPEDSSIYLCSVDRRVPCSGANVLTFGAGSRLTVL.

This clonotype was counted only a few times. The chain joins TRBV6-2 or TRBV6-3 to TRBJ2-1, with 8 positions matching TRBD2. V dropped 2 bases and J dropped 7; count of bases not matched to a gene: 13. The CDR3 totals 17 residues. Germline loops: CDR1 MNHEY, CDR2 SVGEGT. The CDR3 DNA follows: TGTGCCAGCAGTTACACCTCAGGAGCGGGAGAGGGGAATGAGCAGTTCTTC. This gives the protein CASSYTSGAGEGNEQFF.

The chain uses TRBV5-6 and TRBJ2-5; 10 nucleotides line up with TRBD2. Germline CDR1 is SGHDT and CDR2 is YYEEEE. The CDR3 runs to 17 residues. V was clipped by 2 bases and J by 1 base; unmatched bases: 8. This chain's CDR3 is CASSFIGLAGVQETQYF. CDR3 DNA: TGTGCCAGCAGCTTTATCGGTCTAGCGGGGGTCCAAGAGACCCAGTACTTC.

This clonotype was seen a few times. The CDR3 reads CSAITGDSGHNEQFF. Here the CDR3 DNA reads TGCAGTGCTATAACCGGTGATAGCGGTCACAATGAGCAGTTCTTC. V gene TRBV20-1 combines with J gene TRBJ2-1; the D gene is possibly TRBD2 (6 bases). V shed 4 bases and J shed 5 bases, with 18 bases lying between them. The CDR3 runs 15 residues. Germline V gene data show CDR1 as DFQATT and CDR2 as SNEGSKA (reference sequence).